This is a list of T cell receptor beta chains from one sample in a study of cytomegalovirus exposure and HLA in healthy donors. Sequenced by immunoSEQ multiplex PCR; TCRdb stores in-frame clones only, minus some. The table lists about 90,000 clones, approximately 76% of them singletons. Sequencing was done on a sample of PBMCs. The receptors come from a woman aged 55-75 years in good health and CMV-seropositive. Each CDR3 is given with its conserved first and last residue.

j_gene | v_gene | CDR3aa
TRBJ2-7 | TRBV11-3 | CASSLRDSISYEQYF
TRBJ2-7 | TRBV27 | CASSQLWAGGPNEQYF
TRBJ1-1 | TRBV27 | CASSSTGGLTEAFF
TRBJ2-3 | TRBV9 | CASSTQLSTDTQYF
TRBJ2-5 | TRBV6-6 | CASSRRTGRDSTQYF
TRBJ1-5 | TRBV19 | CASSIFRGLSYQPQHF
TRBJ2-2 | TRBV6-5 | CASRPYRATGELFF
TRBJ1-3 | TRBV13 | CASSSRDFRNTIYF
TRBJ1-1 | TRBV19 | CASDPGGMNTEAFF
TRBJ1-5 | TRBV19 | CASAGFGNQPQHF
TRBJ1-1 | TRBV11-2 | CASSLAVRGNTEAFF
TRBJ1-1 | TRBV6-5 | CATVRGPEAFF
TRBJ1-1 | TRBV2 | CASRGTGLANTEAFF
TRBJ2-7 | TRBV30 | CAWSVTGGRAYEQYF
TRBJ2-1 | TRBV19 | CASRSVLGGANEQFF
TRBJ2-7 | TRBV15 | CATSRDGTGVTEQYF
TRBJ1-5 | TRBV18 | CASSPPGLGNQPQHF
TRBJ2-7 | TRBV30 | CAWSVGGGYEQYF
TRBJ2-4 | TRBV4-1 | CASSDIAGDVGNIQYF
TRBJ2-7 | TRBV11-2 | CASSFGSYEQYF
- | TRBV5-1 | CASSLAAGNYEQYF
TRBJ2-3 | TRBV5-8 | CASSLALQTTSTDTQYF
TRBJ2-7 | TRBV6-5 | CASSYSSLIIYEQYF
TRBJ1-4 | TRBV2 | CASTLGGWEKLFF
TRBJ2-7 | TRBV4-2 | CASSQPGTSGSYEQYF
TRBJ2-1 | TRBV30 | CAWSVLDSLLNEQFF
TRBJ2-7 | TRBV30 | CAWTLGGEQYF